This is a list of T cell receptor beta chains from one sample in a study of response to subunit inactivated influenza vaccine. TCRdb reprocessed the RT-PCR reads via MiXCR and lists one record per CDR3 protein. The top ten hold about a tenth of the sample, which has approximately 290,000 distinct CDR3 sequences, approximately 20% seen once. The sequencing here drew on PBMCs from blood, taken 21 months after vaccination. The receptors here all came from a man aged 50-75 years who received an inactivated influenza vaccine. Both conserved end residues are part of each CDR3. D genes are given only for firm matches. Size is stated for part of the rows, as once, few or many counts, or as a class when the clone is expanded.

j_call: TRBJ1-2; clone_size: many; d_call: TRBD1; v_call: TRBV20-1; cdr3_length: 14; cdr3_aa: CSGSQGAGGYGYTF; cdr3_nt: TGCAGTGGCTCACAGGGGGCGGGTGGCTATGGCTACACCTTC
j_call: TRBJ1-5; clone_size: few; d_call: -; v_call: TRBV5-5; cdr3_length: 15; cdr3_aa: CASSITARGNQPQHF; cdr3_nt: TGTGCCAGCAGCATTACAGCCCGCGGTAATCAGCCCCAGCATTTT
j_call: TRBJ1-3; clone_size: few; d_call: -; v_call: TRBV9; cdr3_length: 14; cdr3_aa: CASSGGTSGNTIYF; cdr3_nt: TGTGCCAGCAGCGGAGGGACATCTGGAAACACCATATATTTT
j_call: TRBJ2-7; clone_size: -; d_call: TRBD1; v_call: TRBV5-5; cdr3_length: 15; cdr3_aa: CASRLTGASSYEQYF; cdr3_nt: TGTGCCAGCAGATTAACAGGGGCGAGCTCCTACGAGCAGTACTTC
j_call: TRBJ1-4; clone_size: once; d_call: -; v_call: TRBV19; cdr3_length: 14; cdr3_aa: CASSISVTMKSSFF; cdr3_nt: TGTGCCAGTAGTATCTCGGTCACAATGAAAAGTTCGTTTTTT
j_call: TRBJ1-2; clone_size: few; d_call: TRBD1; v_call: TRBV9; cdr3_length: 16; cdr3_aa: CASSVAPGQQNYGYTF; cdr3_nt: TGTGCCAGCAGCGTAGCTCCGGGACAGCAAAACTATGGCTACACCTTC
j_call: TRBJ1-4; clone_size: few; d_call: -; v_call: TRBV9; cdr3_length: 13; cdr3_aa: CASSVGGTEKLFF; cdr3_nt: TGTGCCAGCAGCGTAGGAGGGACGGAAAAACTGTTTTTT
j_call: TRBJ2-3; clone_size: -; d_call: -; v_call: TRBV5-4; cdr3_length: 14; cdr3_aa: CASSRTRDPDTQYF; cdr3_nt: TGTGCCAGCAGCAGGACCAGGGATCCAGATACGCAGTATTTT
j_call: TRBJ1-3; clone_size: -; d_call: -; v_call: TRBV5-6; cdr3_length: 16; cdr3_aa: CASSLVGGPAGNTIYF; cdr3_nt: TGTGCCAGCAGCTTGGTGGGGGGGCCAGCTGGAAACACCATATATTTT
j_call: TRBJ2-7; clone_size: few; d_call: -; v_call: TRBV6-5; cdr3_length: 14; cdr3_aa: CASSYFDGTYEQYF; cdr3_nt: TGTGCCAGCAGTTACTTCGACGGGACCTACGAGCAGTACTTC
j_call: TRBJ2-3; clone_size: -; d_call: -; v_call: TRBV15; cdr3_length: 13; cdr3_aa: CATAELVPDTQYF; cdr3_nt: TGTGCCACCGCGGAGCTGGTGCCAGATACGCAGTATTTT
j_call: TRBJ2-7; clone_size: -; d_call: TRBD1; v_call: TRBV6-1; cdr3_length: 15; cdr3_aa: CASNRRGDRASEQYF; cdr3_nt: TGTGCCAGCAACCGAAGGGGGGACAGGGCCAGCGAGCAGTACTTC
j_call: TRBJ2-7; clone_size: -; d_call: -; v_call: TRBV28; cdr3_length: 15; cdr3_aa: CASRLGPGDSYEQYF; cdr3_nt: TGTGCCAGCAGACTCGGACCCGGGGACTCCTACGAGCAGTACTTC
j_call: TRBJ1-5; clone_size: few; d_call: TRBD1; v_call: TRBV15; cdr3_length: 15; cdr3_aa: CATSREGTDNQPQHF; cdr3_nt: TGTGCCACCAGCAGAGAAGGGACAGATAATCAGCCCCAGCATTTT
j_call: TRBJ1-2; clone_size: few; d_call: -; v_call: TRBV5-1; cdr3_length: 14; cdr3_aa: CASSLRGRRDGYTF; cdr3_nt: TGCGCCAGCAGCTTGAGAGGGCGTCGTGATGGCTACACCTTC
j_call: TRBJ2-1; clone_size: few; d_call: TRBD2; v_call: TRBV25-1; cdr3_length: 11; cdr3_aa: CASSPGRQQFF; cdr3_nt: TGTGCCAGCAGTCCCGGGAGGCAGCAGTTCTTC
j_call: TRBJ1-4; clone_size: few; d_call: -; v_call: TRBV6-5; cdr3_length: 16; cdr3_aa: CASSYSTVGGDEKLFF; cdr3_nt: TGTGCCAGCAGTTACTCTACAGTCGGTGGGGATGAAAAACTGTTTTTT
j_call: TRBJ1-2; clone_size: many; d_call: -; v_call: TRBV2; cdr3_length: 13; cdr3_aa: CASRGQANYGYTF; cdr3_nt: TGTGCCAGCAGGGGGCAGGCTAACTATGGCTACACCTTC
j_call: TRBJ2-1; clone_size: -; d_call: -; v_call: TRBV5-1; cdr3_length: 18; cdr3_aa: CASSAPKFSSSSYNEQFF; cdr3_nt: TGCGCCAGCAGCGCTCCCAAATTTAGTAGCAGCTCCTACAATGAGCAGTTCTTC
j_call: TRBJ2-2; clone_size: -; d_call: -; v_call: TRBV4-1; cdr3_length: 12; cdr3_aa: CASSQFDGELFF; cdr3_nt: TGCGCCAGCAGCCAATTTGACGGGGAGCTGTTTTTT
j_call: TRBJ2-4; clone_size: -; d_call: TRBD2; v_call: TRBV9; cdr3_length: 14; cdr3_aa: CASSFGLAESIQYF; cdr3_nt: TGTGCCAGCAGCTTCGGACTAGCGGAAAGCATTCAGTACTTC
j_call: TRBJ2-5; clone_size: few; d_call: -; v_call: TRBV29-1; cdr3_length: 14; cdr3_aa: CSVEGSQLQETQYF; cdr3_nt: TGCAGCGTTGAGGGCAGCCAACTACAAGAGACCCAGTACTTC
j_call: TRBJ2-1; clone_size: -; d_call: TRBD1; v_call: TRBV5-1; cdr3_length: 15; cdr3_aa: CASSLQQGVGNEQFF; cdr3_nt: TGCGCCAGCAGCTTGCAACAGGGGGTCGGAAATGAGCAGTTCTTC
j_call: TRBJ2-1; clone_size: -; d_call: TRBD2; v_call: TRBV4-2; cdr3_length: 16; cdr3_aa: CASSPDSGRHYNEQFF; cdr3_nt: TGTGCCAGCAGCCCAGATAGCGGGAGGCATTACAATGAGCAGTTCTTC
j_call: TRBJ2-1; clone_size: -; d_call: TRBD2; v_call: TRBV6-1; cdr3_length: 15; cdr3_aa: CASKWGGGPNNEQFF; cdr3_nt: TGTGCCAGCAAGTGGGGCGGGGGGCCGAACAATGAGCAGTTCTTC